Listed below are T cell receptor beta chains from one sample, sequenced in a study of T-cell memory formation after mild COVID-19. From the 5' RACE reads, TCRdb called clonotypes with MiXCR, one entry per CDR3 protein. The sample records almost 550,000 distinct CDR3 sequences, roughly 20% being singletons. Sequencing was done on a sample of PBMCs or a T cell subset sorted from them (not recorded which). The receptor set was obtained from an adult woman who had mild COVID-19 (a few samples of this study predate the infection). Cell type and time point are not known. Both conserved end residues are part of each CDR3. D genes are given only for firm matches. Size tells how often a clone was seen (once, few, many) or the class of an expanded clone, and some rows leave it out.

d_gene,abundance,j_gene,v_gene,CDR3aa,CDR3nt
-,few,TRBJ1-1,TRBV29-1,CSVRELGEAFF,TGCAGCGTTAGGGAACTGGGTGAAGCTTTCTTT
-,few,TRBJ2-2,TRBV5-1,CASSSRGASGELFF,TGCGCCAGCAGCTCTCGGGGGGCGTCCGGGGAGCTGTTTTTT
TRBD1,once,TRBJ1-2,TRBV7-8,CASSLETGSIYGYTF,TGTGCCAGCAGCTTAGAGACAGGGAGTATCTATGGCTACACCTTC
TRBD2,few,TRBJ2-1,TRBV15,CATSPRTSGGFFFYNEQFF,TGTGCCACCAGCCCCCGGACTAGCGGGGGTTTTTTTTTCTACAATGAGCAGTTCTTC
-,-,TRBJ2-7,TRBV3-1,CASSQVWDGGYEQYF,TGTGCCAGCAGCCAAGTTTGGGACGGGGGTTACGAGCAGTACTTC
-,-,TRBJ2-4,TRBV4-3,CASSPDSWGNIQYF,TGCGCCAGCAGCCCCGACTCTTGGGGGAACATTCAGTACTTC
TRBD2,few,TRBJ2-6,TRBV6-1,CASSGASGANVLTF,TGTGCCAGTAGCGGGGCTTCTGGGGCCAACGTCCTGACTTTC
-,few,TRBJ2-7,TRBV20-1,CSARGETYEQYF,TGCAGTGCTAGGGGGGAAACCTACGAGCAGTACTTC
-,-,TRBJ2-2,TRBV6-2/TRBV6-3,CASRLGRADTGELFF,TGTGCCAGCAGGTTGGGTAGGGCCGACACCGGGGAGCTGTTTTTT
-,few,TRBJ2-5,TRBV19,CASSTTDQETQYF,TGTGCCAGTAGTACGACAGATCAAGAGACCCAGTACTTC
TRBD2,-,TRBJ2-7,TRBV15,CATSVSGGPHYEQYF,TGTGCCACCAGCGTTTCGGGAGGCCCCCACTACGAGCAGTACTTC
TRBD2,-,TRBJ2-1,TRBV7-9,CASSLSGGGGEQFF,TGTGCCAGCAGCCTTAGCGGGGGCGGCGGTGAGCAGTTCTTC
-,few,TRBJ2-3,TRBV9,CASSASGYNTDTQYF,TGTGCCAGCAGCGCATCAGGGTACAACACAGATACGCAGTATTTT
TRBD2,few,TRBJ2-5,TRBV2,CASSPTSGEETQYF,TGTGCCAGCAGTCCGACTAGCGGGGAAGAGACCCAGTACTTC
TRBD1,-,TRBJ2-5,TRBV7-9,CASSLEGAWETQYF,TGTGCCAGCAGCTTAGAGGGGGCCTGGGAGACCCAGTACTTC
TRBD1,-,TRBJ1-1,TRBV19,CASSIDATGDTEAFF,TGTGCCAGTAGTATAGACGCGACAGGGGACACTGAAGCTTTCTTT
TRBD2,-,TRBJ2-1,TRBV7-6,CASSPREGRKDEQFF,TGTGCCAGCAGCCCGCGGGAGGGGCGGAAGGATGAGCAGTTCTTC
-,-,TRBJ2-1,TRBV12-3/TRBV12-4,CASSLEQPYNEQFF,TGTGCCAGCAGTTTGGAACAGCCGTACAATGAGCAGTTCTTC
-,many,TRBJ2-7,TRBV7-2,CASSPGGAISYEQYF,TGTGCCAGCAGCCCTGGCGGGGCGATCTCCTACGAGCAGTACTTC
-,-,TRBJ2-3,TRBV12-3/TRBV12-4,CASSSMAGNGADTQYF,TGTGCCAGCAGTTCAATGGCGGGGAACGGAGCAGATACGCAGTATTTT
TRBD2,-,TRBJ2-1,TRBV6-5,CASSYGTIGRGEQFF,TGTGCCAGCAGTTACGGCACTATCGGGAGGGGTGAGCAGTTCTTC
TRBD1,few,TRBJ2-2,TRBV23-1,CASSLWDGQGASTGELFF,TGCGCCAGCAGTCTATGGGACGGACAGGGGGCAAGCACCGGGGAGCTGTTTTTT
-,few,TRBJ2-1,TRBV28,CASRLGEQFF,TGTGCCAGCAGGCTGGGTGAGCAGTTCTTC
-,few,TRBJ2-7,TRBV3-1,CASSLSRYYEQYF,TGTGCCAGCAGCCTGAGCCGTTACTACGAGCAGTACTTC
-,few,TRBJ1-1,TRBV6-5,CASRKPGGNTEAFF,TGTGCCAGCAGAAAACCGGGAGGGAACACTGAAGCTTTCTTT
TRBD1,-,TRBJ2-6,TRBV27,CASSSRTGSGANVLTF,TGTGCCAGCAGTTCTCGGACAGGGTCTGGGGCCAACGTCCTGACTTTC
-,-,TRBJ2-7,TRBV2,CASSVSTWEQYF,TGTGCCAGCAGTGTCTCGACGTGGGAGCAGTACTTC